This T cell receptor (beta chain) is from a study of blood T cell repertoires in COVID-19. The overall study: Some COVID-19 samples were acute and others convalescent; all came from the United States, Italy and Spain. The analysed material was cDNA or gDNA that came from T cells, B-cell-depleted T cells, or PBMCs.

Study processing details: Estimation of nucleated cell counts was performed using reference gene primer amplification. The table came from immunoSEQ multiplex PCR; TCRdb's copy has only in-frame clones and leaves some out. D and trimming were read from the DNA, whereas the V and J calls and clone size are those reported in that table. This repertoire shows approximately 97,000 clones, 91% found once; its top ten account for about 4%. The length of the CDR3 is 17 residues. The chain joins TRBV1 to TRBJ1-6; the listed D gene, TRBD1, was not tested against the DNA. TRBV1 is reported as a pseudogene. Sequenced input: peripheral blood. This receptor was identified in a man younger than 30 with acute or convalescent COVID-19. The CDR3 DNA is TGCACCAGCAGCCAGCCCCGGGACAGGGTTTTAGAATCACCCCTCCACTTT. This encodes CTSSQPRDRVLESPLHF.